Below, 18 T cell receptor beta chains from the same sample are listed, as sequenced in a study of blood T cells in healthy people across ages. A second PCR, run for roughly 7 to 12 cycles, used a sample-barcoded 5' primer plus a J-beta primer mix. A single record per CDR3 protein comes from TCRdb applying MiXCR to the 5' RACE reads. The sample contains approximately 770,000 distinct CDR3 sequences, roughly 64% of which appear only once. Sequencing was done on a sample of blood. These receptors were obtained from a man aged 30 to 39 in good health.

The rearrangement joins TRBV5-1 to TRBJ2-5; D is ambiguous. Trimming took 3 bases from V and 5 from J, leaving 11 bases between them. The CDR3 has 13 amino acids. Germline V gives CDR1 SGHRS, CDR2 YFSETQ. CDR3 sequence (DNA): TGCGCCAGCAGCTCGGTCCCCTGGGAGACCCAGTACTTC. Amino acids: CASSSVPWETQYF. The full variable domain, completed using reference TRBV5-1 and TRBJ2-5, is KAGVTQTPRYLIKTRGQQVTLSCSPISGHRSVSWYQQTPGQGLQFLFEYFSETQRNKGNFPGRFSGRQFSNSRSEMNVSTLELGDSALYLCASSSVPWETQYFGPGTRLLVL.

V gene TRBV9 combines with J gene TRBJ2-4; TRBD2 matches at 14 bases. With V trimmed by 4 bases and J by 0 bases, 6 bases remained unmatched. This CDR3 spans 18 amino acids. CDR1 is SGDLS, CDR2 YYNGEE, per germline. The CDR3 loop reads CASSPGTSGSIAKNIQYF. The CDR3 bases are TGTGCCAGCAGCCCCGGGACTAGCGGGAGCATAGCCAAAAACATTCAGTACTTC.

This clonotype was seen a handful of times. The chain has TRBV25-1 and TRBJ1-2, with 11 bases lining up with TRBD1. CDR1 and CDR2 from the germline V gene are MGHDK and SYGVNS. CDR3 size: 15 residues. J lost 4 bases, V lost 6 bases, and 7 bases had no gene match. The chain's CDR3 is CASSSRGTGGYGYTF. The CDR3 DNA reads as TGTGCCAGCAGCTCCCGAGGGACAGGGGGCTATGGCTACACCTTC.

The V and J genes are TRBV7-2 and TRBJ1-1, with TRBD1 identical over 7 bases. Trimming took 5 bases from V and 9 from J; bases not matched to a gene: 12. Germline V gene data show CDR1 as SGHTA and CDR2 as FQGNSA. The length of the CDR3 is 14 residues. The CDR3 is CASSQSPGTAKAFF. CDR3 DNA sequence: TGTGCCAGCAGCCAGAGCCCCGGGACAGCCAAAGCTTTCTTT. Looking up the rest from reference TRBV7-2 and TRBJ1-1 gives the full variable domain: GAGVSQSPSNKVTEKGKDVELRCDPISGHTALYWYRQSLGQGLEFLIYFQGNSAPDKSGLPSDRFSAERTGGSVSTLTIQRTQQEDSAVYLCASSQSPGTAKAFFGQGTRLTVV.

This chain links TRBV5-1 with TRBJ2-6; D unclear. This CDR3 is built from 15 residues. Germline V lookup: CDR1 SGHRS, CDR2 YFSETQ. V was shortened by 0 bases and J by 0 bases, with 4 bases between the two germline ends. CDR3 sequence (DNA): TGCGCCAGCAGCTTGGTAAACTCTGGGGCCAACGTCCTGACTTTC. Its protein product is CASSLVNSGANVLTF. The complete variable domain, with remaining parts taken from reference TRBV5-1 and TRBJ2-6, reads KAGVTQTPRYLIKTRGQQVTLSCSPISGHRSVSWYQQTPGQGLQFLFEYFSETQRNKGNFPGRFSGRQFSNSRSEMNVSTLELGDSALYLCASSLVNSGANVLTFGAGSRLTVL.

In regard to this clonotype: Just one base apart from a much larger clone, this may be a read error. Since the CDR3 does not end with the conserved phenylalanine or tryptophan, this likely comes from a read error. The V gene is TRBV5-1, the J gene TRBJ2-1; 7 bases are a match to TRBD1. Losses at the gene ends were 0 bases for V and 0 bases for J; bases not matched to a gene: 3. The CDR3 length is 16 residues. Germline CDR1 reads SGHRS; CDR2 reads YFSETQ. The CDR3 loop is CASSLEGQSSYNEQFS. CDR3 sequence (DNA): TGCGCCAGCAGCTTGGAGGGACAGAGCTCCTACAATGAGCAGTTCTCC.

The chain uses TRBV9 and TRBJ1-2, with 9 nucleotides matching TRBD1. The CDR3 covers 15 residues. In germline, CDR1 is SGDLS, CDR2 YYNGEE. The V and J ends lost 3 bases and 7 bases, in that order; junction bases with no gene match: 10. Here the CDR3 DNA reads TGTGCCAGCAGCGGGACCGGGACAGGGCTGGGTGGCTACACCTTC. Its translation is CASSGTGTGLGGYTF.

The rearrangement links TRBV28 to TRBJ2-7; 14 bases are shared with TRBD2. The CDR3 sequence is 17 residues long. The ends lost 5 bases at V and 7 bases at J; junction bases unmatched: 13. Germline V gene lookup returns CDR1 MDHEN and CDR2 SYDVKM. CDR3 DNA sequence: TGTGCCAGCAGTCCCTCCCGGACTAGCGGGAGGCATAGTGAGCAGTACTTC. Translated: CASSPSRTSGRHSEQYF.

This chain connects TRBV5-5 to TRBJ1-4, with D unclear. Per germline, CDR1 SGHKS and CDR2 YYEKEE (reference sequence). The V end lost 1 base, the J end lost 5 bases, and 15 bases lay between the germline ends. CDR3 length: 16 amino acids. The CDR3 is CASSLSFDIPNEKLFF. The CDR3 DNA follows: TGTGCCAGCAGCTTGTCATTCGACATACCGAATGAAAAACTGTTTTTT.

Turning to this clonotype: A much bigger clone sits one base away, suggesting this may be a read error. No conserved phenylalanine or tryptophan is present at the end of the CDR3, so a read error is the likely explanation. The CDR3 DNA reads TGTGCCAGCAGCGCTACAGGGAGGTTCGCGGAGACCCAGTACTTA. As protein: CASSATGRFAETQYL. V usage is TRBV9 and J usage is TRBJ2-4; TRBD1 or TRBD2 may be the D gene (6 bases each). The end of the DNA aligns better with TRBJ2-5, so the J call may be wrong. This CDR3 spans 15 amino acids. CDR1 is SGDLS, CDR2 YYNGEE, per germline.

The chain uses TRBV6-6 and TRBJ2-5; D ambiguous. V lost 0 bases and J 2 bases, leaving 7 bases between the germline ends. Germline V lookup: CDR1 MNHNY, CDR2 SVGAGI (reference sequence). There are 14 residues in the CDR3. This CDR3 is CASSYSPRQETQYF. CDR3 in DNA: TGTGCCAGCAGTTACTCGCCAAGGCAAGAGACCCAGTACTTC.

The chain combines TRBV7-2 with TRBJ1-2; the D gene is possibly TRBD1 (6 bases). Germline values: CDR1 SGHTA, CDR2 FQGNSA. V lost 5 bases to trimming and J lost 4 bases, with 17 bases between them. The CDR3 length is 15 residues. In DNA, the CDR3 is TGTGCCAGCAGCCCCCGGACAGCAAGGATCTATGGCTACACCTTC. Translating it yields CASSPRTARIYGYTF.

The V call is TRBV29-1, the J call TRBJ2-1; the D is unclear. The CDR3 loop spans 13 amino acids. Germline CDR1 and CDR2: SQVTM and ANQGSEA. V was shortened by 4 bases and J by 8 bases, with 15 bases between the two germline ends. CDR3 coding DNA: TGCAGCGTTGGTAGGCAAAATAACGATGAGCAGTTCTTC. It is translated as CSVGRQNNDEQFF.

This clonotype was counted a single time. Germline is not matched at one junction end, which may reflect a read error. The chain is built from TRBV6-6 and TRBJ2-1; TRBD2 aligns across 8 bases. Germline V lookup: CDR1 MNHNY, CDR2 SVGAGI (reference sequence). The CDR3 has 14 residues. The CDR3 DNA sequence: TGCGCCAGCAGTTACAACGGGGGGGCCAGTGAGCAGTTCTTC. Translated: CASSYNGGASEQFF.

The chain employs TRBV29-1 and TRBJ1-2; D is unclear. The ends were cut back, 4 bases at V and 7 bases at J, with 7 bases in the middle. The V gene's germline CDR1 is SQVTM and CDR2 ANQGSEA. The CDR3 contains 10 residues. CDR3 sequence (DNA): TGCAGCGTTGGAGACTTTGGCTACACCTTC. This gives the protein CSVGDFGYTF.

The V gene is TRBV20-1, the J gene TRBJ2-1, with 11 positions matching TRBD2. Trimming cost V 1 base and J 6 bases; bases outside gene matches: 5. This CDR3 comprises 15 residues. The V gene's germline CDR1 is DFQATT and CDR2 SNEGSKA (reference sequence). In nucleotides, the CDR3 is TGCAGTGCTAGAGGTCGACTAGCGGGAAGCAATGAGCAGTTCTTC. Translated, it gives CSARGRLAGSNEQFF.

This clonotype was counted only a few times. The chain combines TRBV4-2 with TRBJ1-2, with D possibly matching TRBD1 (5 bases). V was trimmed by 0 bases and J by 7 bases, leaving 15 bases between them. The CDR3 spans 15 residues. Germline lookup yields CDR1 LGHNA and CDR2 YNFKEQ. This chain's CDR3 is CASSQEGQGVSGYTF. DNA for the CDR3: TGTGCCAGCAGCCAAGAGGGGCAGGGAGTCTCTGGCTACACCTTC.

The J gene is TRBJ1-2, the V gene TRBV12-3 or TRBV12-4; perhaps TRBD1 as D (5 bases). CDR3 length: 18 amino acids. V gave up 6 bases and J gave up 4 bases, with 27 bases separating them. This CDR3 is CASSGALHLNSFTYGYTF. CDR3 nucleotides: TGTGCCAGCAGCGGGGCGCTTCATCTCAACTCCTTCACCTATGGCTACACCTTC.